This TCR beta chain was profiled in a study of T-cell reconstitution after alpha-beta-depleted transplantation in children. The table lists this clonotype with many counts. The TCRbeta library incorporated unique molecular identifiers. TCRdb re-analysed the PCR reads in MiXCR, keeping a single row per CDR3 protein. The sample consists of a few hundred thousand distinct CDR3 sequences, about a fifth of them appearing once. The CDR3 totals 13 residues. CDR1 and CDR2 from the germline V gene are DFQATT and SNEGSKA (reference sequence). Trimming removed 1 base at V and 0 bases at J, with 6 bases between. Material: PBMCs from the stem cell graft donor, obtained from the stem cell graft. The receptor was derived from a human donor who donated a stem cell graft to a child with acute myeloid leukemia. The chain has TRBV20-1 and TRBJ1-1; unclear D gene. The CDR3 loop reads CSARGIMNTEAFF. The CDR3 DNA is TGCAGTGCTAGAGGGATCATGAACACTGAAGCTTTCTTT.